The next 18 T cell receptor beta chains were all read from a single sample in a study of blood T cell repertoires in COVID-19. Clones were sequenced by immunoSEQ multiplex PCR, and TCRdb holds only the in-frame ones, with some missing. There are approximately 220,000 clones in the sample; about nine tenths occur only once, and approximately 0.69% lies in the top ten. The sample consisted of peripheral blood. The receptors here all came from a man between 40 and 49 years old with acute or convalescent COVID-19.

The sample holds one count of this clone. This chain uses TRBV4-1 with TRBJ2-7; the match to TRBD1 covers 7 bases. The CDR3 runs 14 residues. Trimming took 0 bases from V and 3 from J; bases not matched to a gene: 2. Germline CDR1 and CDR2: MGHRA and YSYEKL. CDR3 DNA: TGCGCCAGCAGCCAAGAATCAGGGGGCTACGAGCAGTACTTC. Amino acids: CASSQESGGYEQYF.

This clone was observed a single time. The chain combines TRBV14 with TRBJ1-2, with 8 bases lining up with TRBD1. This CDR3 spans 16 amino acids. Germline CDR1 is SGHDN and CDR2 is FVKESK. Trimming at V came to 2 bases and at J to 2 bases, leaving 7 bases not matched to a gene. The CDR3 DNA sequence: TGTGCCAGCAGCCAACGACAGGGGAGGGGCAACTATGGCTACACCTTC. It encodes CASSQRQGRGNYGYTF.

This rearrangement joins TRBV30 to TRBJ1-3; 10 bases are a match to TRBD1. CDR3 length equals 15 residues. Per germline, CDR1 GTSNPN and CDR2 SVGIG (reference sequence). J was trimmed by 3 bases and V by 3 bases; bases with no gene match: 5. CDR3 bases: TGTGCCTGGAGGTCGGGACAGGGGCTTGGAAACACCATATATTTT. This sequence encodes CAWRSGQGLGNTIYF.

This chain uses TRBV6-2 or TRBV6-3 with TRBJ2-5, with D perhaps matching TRBD2 (6 bases). The CDR3 extends over 13 amino acids. The germline CDR1 and CDR2 sequences are MNHEY and SVGEGT. The V and J ends lost 2 bases and 4 bases respectively, with 8 bases between them. For the CDR3, the DNA is TGTGCCAGCAGTTACGGCGGGGCAGAGACCCAGTACTTC. Its protein product is CASSYGGAETQYF.

The chain combines TRBV2 with TRBJ1-2; 9 bases line up with TRBD1. This CDR3 region has 14 residues. V lost 3 bases, J lost 8 bases, and 7 bases stayed unmatched. Germline CDR1 is SNHLY and CDR2 is FYNNEI. CDR3 sequence (DNA): TGTGCCAGCAGTGAGGACAGGGGAGGAAGGGGCTACACCTTC. It codes for CASSEDRGGRGYTF.

Concerning this clone itself: Other DNA sequences in this specimen translate into the identical CDR3. This sequence joins TRBV12-3 or TRBV12-4 and TRBJ1-1; D is uncertain. The CDR3 runs 13 residues. V shed 3 bases and J shed 4 bases, with 9 bases lying between them. The DNA of the CDR3 is TGTGCCAGCAGTTTGAACCGGGGCACTGAAGCTTTCTTT. Protein: CASSLNRGTEAFF.

The chain carries TRBV2 and TRBJ1-1; D might be TRBD1 (6 bases). With 8 bases removed from V and 2 bases from J, the gap between germline ends came to 18 bases. CDR3 size: 15 residues. Per germline, CDR1 SNHLY and CDR2 FYNNEI. The CDR3 DNA reads as TGTGCCAGCCAACAATGGGGGGGGGCCAACACTGAAGCTTTCTTT. Protein sequence: CASQQWGGANTEAFF.

This clone has only a few counts. The CDR3 nucleotides read TGCGCCAGCATTTCTCTGGAGACAGGAGACTATAGCAATCAGCCCCAGCATTTT. This gives the protein CASISLETGDYSNQPQHF. The genes are TRBV10-1 and TRBJ1-5; TRBD1 might be the D (6 bases). The V end lost 7 bases, the J end lost 0 bases, and 22 bases lay between the germline ends. Germline CDR1 reads WNHNN; CDR2 reads SYGVQD (reference sequence). The CDR3 runs 18 residues.

The chain uses TRBV6-2 or TRBV6-3 and TRBJ2-5; the D gene is possibly TRBD1 (5 bases). The V end was cut by 0 bases, the J end by 5 bases, with 19 bases between. This CDR3 region has 17 residues. CDR1 is MNHEY, CDR2 SVGEGT, per germline. CDR3 amino acids: CASSYSTVLHPLETQYF. CDR3 nucleotide sequence: TGTGCCAGCAGTTACTCGACAGTGTTACACCCTTTGGAGACCCAGTACTTC.

This clone was recorded once. The chain couples TRBV27 to TRBJ1-6; TRBD1 is a possible D gene (5 bases). The CDR3 consists of 16 residues. V was cut by 7 bases and J by 7 bases, with 20 bases left in between. Germline V CDR1 and CDR2: MNHEY, SMNVEV (reference sequence). The chain's CDR3 is CASKPWTRVENSPLHF. The CDR3 DNA sequence: TGTGCCAGCAAGCCCTGGACCAGGGTGGAGAATTCACCCCTCCACTTT.

This chain links TRBV5-4 with TRBJ1-1; D is undetermined. This CDR3 has 12 residues. V was cut by 2 bases and J by 6 bases, with 8 bases left in between. Germline V gene data show CDR1 as SGHNT and CDR2 as YYREEE (reference sequence). This chain's CDR3 is CASSLGGPEAFF. The CDR3 DNA sequence: TGTGCCAGCAGCTTAGGAGGGCCTGAAGCTTTCTTT.

The V and J genes are TRBV18 and TRBJ1-2, with unresolved D. V lost 3 bases and J 2 bases, leaving 10 bases between the germline ends. The CDR3 runs to 14 residues. Germline V gene lookup returns CDR1 KGHSH and CDR2 LQKENI. The chain's CDR3 is CASSPAGVNYGYTF. The CDR3 nucleotides are TGTGCCAGCTCACCGGCGGGTGTAAACTATGGCTACACCTTC.

The chain recombines TRBV7-2 with TRBJ1-1; 7 nucleotides align to TRBD1. V trimming: 0 bases; J trimming: 5 bases; junction bases outside the gene matches: 12. In germline, CDR1 is SGHTA, CDR2 FQGNSA. The CDR3 is made up of 17 amino acids. The CDR3 DNA follows: TGTGCCAGCAGCTTAGCGCTAGGGGCAGGGGGAGGAACTGAAGCTTTCTTT. It is translated as CASSLALGAGGGTEAFF.

The rearrangement links TRBV11-3 to TRBJ2-7, with TRBD2 matching 9 bases. The CDR3 is made up of 15 amino acids. Trimming cost V 2 bases and J 6 bases; bases outside gene matches: 8. The germline CDR1 and CDR2 sequences are SGHNT and YENEEA. The CDR3 bases are TGTGCCAGCAGCTTACGGGTAGCGGGAGAGGGCGAGCAGTACTTC. Encoded protein: CASSLRVAGEGEQYF.

V and J are TRBV24-1 and TRBJ1-5, with unresolved D. Germline CDR1 and CDR2: KGHDR and SFDVKD. CDR3 size: 16 residues. V dropped 7 bases and J dropped 2 bases, with 17 bases sitting between them. CDR3 amino acids: CATSPIARVRNQPQHF. In nucleotides, the CDR3 is TGTGCCACCAGCCCCATAGCCCGGGTTCGCAATCAGCCCCAGCATTTT.

J is TRBJ2-1 and V is TRBV4-3; 9 bases fit TRBD2. Germline V gene lookup returns CDR1 LGHNA and CDR2 YSLEER. V was clipped by 0 bases and J by 3 bases; unmatched bases: 6. The CDR3 runs to 17 residues. CDR3 coding DNA: TGCGCCAGCAGCCAAGATGCCGGACTAGCGCTCTACAATGAGCAGTTCTTC. Translated, it gives CASSQDAGLALYNEQFF.

The gene calls are TRBV4-2 and TRBJ1-5, with D possibly matching TRBD1 (6 bases). CDR1 is LGHNA, CDR2 YNFKEQ, per germline. The V gene lost 0 bases and the J gene lost 6 bases, with 18 bases spanning the gap. There are 17 residues in the CDR3. CDR3 protein: CASSQEAQGIVTQPQHF. CDR3 bases: TGTGCCAGCAGCCAAGAGGCACAGGGTATAGTCACTCAGCCCCAGCATTTT.

This CDR3 is CASSPRAMYNEQFF. In DNA form, the CDR3 reads TGTGCCAGCAGTCCCAGGGCTATGTACAATGAGCAGTTCTTC. This chain connects TRBV3-1 (or the pseudogene TRBV3-2) to TRBJ2-1; tentatively, D is TRBD1 (5 bases). Germline loops: CDR1 LGHDT, CDR2 YNNKEL (reference sequence). The CDR3 length is 14 residues. The V end was cut by 6 bases, the J end by 4 bases, with 13 bases between.